This note documents a single TCR beta chain sequence. Its antigen is unknown. The data derive from a study of vaccination and CD4 T cells after COVID-19. Germline V gene data show CDR1 as MNHNS and CDR2 as SASEGT. Trimming pared 10 bases from V and 7 bases from J, leaving 14 bases between. The CDR3 extends over 11 amino acids. Cultured CD4+ T cell DNA underwent sequencing with the Oncomine TCR Beta short-read assay. One entry per CDR3 protein, called by TCRdb with MiXCR from the PCR reads. The sample lists over 10,000 distinct CDR3 sequences; approximately 40% were seen once. Treatment defined: roughly 10-day PBMC culture with coronavirus spike peptide pools or control peptides (ViraFEST assay).

The sequence was obtained from a human donor who had recovered from COVID-19. This chain uses TRBV6-1 with TRBJ2-7; TRBD1 is a possible D gene (6 bases). Input material: CD4+ T cells from blood, cultured in vitro. The CDR3 bases are TGTGCCACCTATGGAAGGGGGGAGCAGTACTTC. Its translation: CATYGRGEQYF.